This TCR beta chain was sequenced for a study of post-analysis software for immune sequencing data. Study outcomes and limitations: The five TRBV segments detected at higher frequency in patients than in controls included TRBV5-6, TRBV5-1 and TRBV20-1.

This clonotype has just a few counts. Its cognate antigen is unknown. TCR beta cDNA libraries had unique molecular identifiers. Some 500,000 cDNA molecules were recovered from an input of about 0.9 to 11 million T cells. TCRdb processed the PCR reads anew with MiXCR; each CDR3 protein has one entry. Altogether about 380,000 distinct CDR3 sequences are present, roughly 36% being singletons, with the ten largest covering over 10%. This CDR3 is 14 amino acids long. Between the trimmed V and J ends, which lost 1 base and 0 bases, there was a span of 6 bases. The receptor was derived from a girl aged 5 to 17 with multiple sclerosis. The sample consisted of blood. The chain combines TRBV12-3 or TRBV12-4 with TRBJ1-1; D gene uncertain. CDR3 region: CASSLVGLNTEAFF. In nucleotides, the CDR3 is TGTGCCAGCAGTTTAGTAGGGTTGAACACTGAAGCTTTCTTT.